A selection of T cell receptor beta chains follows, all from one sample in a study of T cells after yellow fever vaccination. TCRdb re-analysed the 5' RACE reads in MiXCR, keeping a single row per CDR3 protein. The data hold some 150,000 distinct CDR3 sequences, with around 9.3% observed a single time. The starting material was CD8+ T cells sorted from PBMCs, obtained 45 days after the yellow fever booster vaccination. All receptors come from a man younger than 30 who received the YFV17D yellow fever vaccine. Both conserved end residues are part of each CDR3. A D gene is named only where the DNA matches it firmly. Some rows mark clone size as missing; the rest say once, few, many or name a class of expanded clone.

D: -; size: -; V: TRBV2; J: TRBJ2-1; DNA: TGTGCCAGCAGTGAGACACAGGGTAGCGAGCAGTTCTTC; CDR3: CASSETQGSEQFF
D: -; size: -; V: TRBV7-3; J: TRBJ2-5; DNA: TGTGCCAGCAGCGGGGTGAACGAAGAGACCCAGTACTTC; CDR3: CASSGVNEETQYF
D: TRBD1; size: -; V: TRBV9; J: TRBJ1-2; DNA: TGTGCCAGCAGCTCTTTGACAGGGGCGAGACCTAACTATGGCTACACCTTC; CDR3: CASSSLTGARPNYGYTF
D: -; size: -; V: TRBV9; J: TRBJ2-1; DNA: TGTGCCAGCAGCGTAGGAGGACGGGGCAACAATGAGCAGTTCTTC; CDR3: CASSVGGRGNNEQFF
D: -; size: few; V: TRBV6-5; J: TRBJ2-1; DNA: TGTGCCAGCAGTTACCGGGGTGGCCCCTACAATGAGCAGTTCTTC; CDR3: CASSYRGGPYNEQFF
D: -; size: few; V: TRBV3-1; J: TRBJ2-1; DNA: TGTGCCAGCAGCCAAGTTGCGGGGCCGTACAATGAGCAGTTCTTC; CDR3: CASSQVAGPYNEQFF
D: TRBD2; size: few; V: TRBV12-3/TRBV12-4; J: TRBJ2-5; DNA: TGTGCCAGCAGTCCTAGCGGGGGGGCAGAGACCCAGTACTTC; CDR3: CASSPSGGAETQYF
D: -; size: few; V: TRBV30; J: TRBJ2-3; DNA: TGTGCCTGGAGTCCAGACCTCCCAGATACGCAGTATTTT; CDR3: CAWSPDLPDTQYF
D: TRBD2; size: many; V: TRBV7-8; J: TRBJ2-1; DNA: TGTGCCAGCAGCTTAGGGCTAGCGGGGCCTAACAATGAGCAGTTCTTC; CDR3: CASSLGLAGPNNEQFF
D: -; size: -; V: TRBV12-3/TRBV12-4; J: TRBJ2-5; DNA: TGTGCCAGCAGTTTCGCCGGGGAAGAGACCCAGTACTTC; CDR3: CASSFAGEETQYF
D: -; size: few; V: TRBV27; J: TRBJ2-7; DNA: TGTGCCAGCAGTTTAGGGACTCCTACCTACGAGCAGTACTTC; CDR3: CASSLGTPTYEQYF
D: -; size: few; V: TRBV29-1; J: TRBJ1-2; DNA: TGCAGCGTTGAGCCGAGGTTAAACTATGGCTACACCTTC; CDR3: CSVEPRLNYGYTF
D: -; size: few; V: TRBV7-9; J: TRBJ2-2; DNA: TGTGCCAGCAGCTTAGTGGAGGGGGAGCTGTTTTTT; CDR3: CASSLVEGELFF
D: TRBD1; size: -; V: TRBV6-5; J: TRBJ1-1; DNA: TGTGCCAGCAGTTACTCGGGACAGGGGTACACTGAAGCTTTCTTT; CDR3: CASSYSGQGYTEAFF
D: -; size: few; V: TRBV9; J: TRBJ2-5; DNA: TGTGCCAGCAGCGGATTCCGGGACAAAGGAGAGACCCAGTACTTC; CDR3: CASSGFRDKGETQYF
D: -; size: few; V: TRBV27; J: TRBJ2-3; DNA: TGTGCCAGCAGTTCCCGGGACTCAACCACAGATACGCAGTATTTT; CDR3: CASSSRDSTTDTQYF
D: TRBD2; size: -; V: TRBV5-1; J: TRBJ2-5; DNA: TGCGCCAGCAGCTACTGGGGGGGATCACAAGAGACCCAGTACTTC; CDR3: CASSYWGGSQETQYF
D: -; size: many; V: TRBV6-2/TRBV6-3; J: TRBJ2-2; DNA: TGTGCCAGCAGTTACTCTCCTTTGACAGGTCCCCTTGCCGGGGAGCTGTTTTTT; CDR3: CASSYSPLTGPLAGELFF
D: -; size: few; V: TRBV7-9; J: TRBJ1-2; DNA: TGTGCCAGCAGCCCGTATACAGGGCGGGCCTACACCTTC; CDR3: CASSPYTGRAYTF
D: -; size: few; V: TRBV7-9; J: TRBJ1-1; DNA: TGTGCCAGCAGCTTAGGATATGAAGCTTTCTTT; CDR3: CASSLGYEAFF
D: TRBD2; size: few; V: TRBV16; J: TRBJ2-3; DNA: TGTGCCAGCAGCCAATGGGCCGAAGTAGCGGGGCCGTATTTT; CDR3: CASSQWAEVAGPYF
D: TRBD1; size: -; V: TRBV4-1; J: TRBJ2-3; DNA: TGCGCCAGCAGCCAAACCGGGACAGGCGGGACAGATACGCAGTATTTT; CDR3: CASSQTGTGGTDTQYF
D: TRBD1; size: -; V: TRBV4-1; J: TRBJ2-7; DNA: TGCGCCAGCAGCCAAGAAATTTCGACAGGGGCAAGGCAAGAGCAGTACTTC; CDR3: CASSQEISTGARQEQYF
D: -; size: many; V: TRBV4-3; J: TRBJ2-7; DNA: TGCGCCAGCAGCCAAGAATTAGGAGGTGTGTACGAGCAGTACTTC; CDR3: CASSQELGGVYEQYF
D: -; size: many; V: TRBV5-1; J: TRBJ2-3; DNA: TGCGCCAGCAGCGGGGGGCGAGATACGCAGTATTTT; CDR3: CASSGGRDTQYF
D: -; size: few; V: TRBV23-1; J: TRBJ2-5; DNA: TGCGCCAGCAGTCAATCCCCCGGGCACTTCCAAGAGACCCAGTACTTC; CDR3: CASSQSPGHFQETQYF
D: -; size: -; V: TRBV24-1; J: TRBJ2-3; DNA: TGTGCCACCAGTGATGTCCCTAGCGATACGCAGTATTTT; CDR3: CATSDVPSDTQYF
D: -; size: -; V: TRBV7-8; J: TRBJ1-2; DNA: TGTGCCAGCAGCTTGGGAGGGATGGAGAATGGCTACACCTTC; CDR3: CASSLGGMENGYTF
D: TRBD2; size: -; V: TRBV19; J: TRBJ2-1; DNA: TGTGCCAGTAGTATAGATCCTAGCGGGGGGCGCTACAATGAGCAGTTCTTC; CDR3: CASSIDPSGGRYNEQFF
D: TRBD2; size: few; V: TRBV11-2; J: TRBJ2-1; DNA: TGTGCCAGCAGCAAACTAGCGGGGTTCTACAATGAGCAGTTCTTC; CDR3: CASSKLAGFYNEQFF
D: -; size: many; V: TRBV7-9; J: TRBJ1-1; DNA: TGTGCCAGCAGCACCCAGAGGACAGTCATGAACACTGAAGCTTTCTTT; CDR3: CASSTQRTVMNTEAFF
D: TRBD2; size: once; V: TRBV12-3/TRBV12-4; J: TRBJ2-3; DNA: TGTGCCAGCAGCCACACTAGCGGATCTTCCACAGATACGCAGTATTTT; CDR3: CASSHTSGSSTDTQYF
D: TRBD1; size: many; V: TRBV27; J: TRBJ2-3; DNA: TGTGCCAGCAGTTTCGGGACAGGGGACACAGATACGCAGTATTTT; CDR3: CASSFGTGDTDTQYF
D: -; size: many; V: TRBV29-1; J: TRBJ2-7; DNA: TGCAGCGTTGAAGGGGATTCCTACGAGCAGTACTTC; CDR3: CSVEGDSYEQYF
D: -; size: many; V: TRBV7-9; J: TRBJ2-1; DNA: TGTGCCAGCAGCTCTTTAAATGAGCAGTTCTTC; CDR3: CASSSLNEQFF
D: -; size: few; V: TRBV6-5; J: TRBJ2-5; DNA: TGTGCCAGCATCAAGTCTGCGCGGGAGACCCAGTACTTC; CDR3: CASIKSARETQYF
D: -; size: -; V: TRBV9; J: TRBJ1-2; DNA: TGTGCCAGCAGCCCATCCGGGTCGGGGAATGGCTACACCTTC; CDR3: CASSPSGSGNGYTF
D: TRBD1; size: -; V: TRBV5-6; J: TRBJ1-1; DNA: TGTGCCAGCAGCGGAGGGGTATATGACAGGGACACTGAAGCTTTCTTT; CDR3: CASSGGVYDRDTEAFF
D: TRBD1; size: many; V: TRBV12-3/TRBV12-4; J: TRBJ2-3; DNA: TGTGCCAGCAACTCCGTGGGACAGGGGGCAGATACGCAGTATTTT; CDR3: CASNSVGQGADTQYF
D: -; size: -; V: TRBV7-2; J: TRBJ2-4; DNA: TGTGCCAGCAGCTTAGAGTCGAAGGCCAAAAACATTCAGTACTTC; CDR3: CASSLESKAKNIQYF
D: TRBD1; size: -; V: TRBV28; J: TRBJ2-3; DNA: TGTGCCAGCATCCGGGGACAGCTATCGGGTACGCAGTATTTT; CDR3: CASIRGQLSGTQYF
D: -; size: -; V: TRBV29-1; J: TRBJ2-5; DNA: TGCAGCGTTGAGGGCTTCCAAGAGACCCAGTACTTC; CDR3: CSVEGFQETQYF
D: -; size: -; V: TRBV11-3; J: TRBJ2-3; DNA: TGTGCCAGCAGCCTGGACTTCCCCACAGATACGCAGTATTTT; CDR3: CASSLDFPTDTQYF
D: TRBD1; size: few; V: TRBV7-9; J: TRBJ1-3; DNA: TGTGCCAGCAGGGGGACAGGGTTGATTAACACCATATATTTT; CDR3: CASRGTGLINTIYF
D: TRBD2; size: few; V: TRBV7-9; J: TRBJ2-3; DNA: TGTGCCAGCAGCTCGGGCGGACTAGGGACAGATACGCAGTATTTT; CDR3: CASSSGGLGTDTQYF
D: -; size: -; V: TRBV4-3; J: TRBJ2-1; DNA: TGCGCCAGCAGCCAAGATGGTGGGACATCCTACAATGAGCAGTTCTTC; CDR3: CASSQDGGTSYNEQFF
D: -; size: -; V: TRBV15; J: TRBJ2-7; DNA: TGTGCCACCAGCACTAGGGAGTGGTACGAGCAGTACTTC; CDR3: CATSTREWYEQYF
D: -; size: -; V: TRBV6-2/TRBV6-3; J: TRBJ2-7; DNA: TGTGCCAGCAGTTACGGGCGGGACAGCTTATCCTACGAGCAGTACTTC; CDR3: CASSYGRDSLSYEQYF
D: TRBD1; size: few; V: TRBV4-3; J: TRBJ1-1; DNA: TGCGCCAGCAGCCAAGATCTTTTTGGACAGGCGAACACTGAAGCTTTCTTT; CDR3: CASSQDLFGQANTEAFF
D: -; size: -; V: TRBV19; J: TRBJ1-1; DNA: TGTGCCAGTAGTATACCTGATGACTACACTGAAGCTTTCTTT; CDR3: CASSIPDDYTEAFF
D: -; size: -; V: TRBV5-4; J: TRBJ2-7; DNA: TGTGCCAGCAGCTTGGCCGCCAGGGGCGATTACGAGCAGTACTTC; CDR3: CASSLAARGDYEQYF
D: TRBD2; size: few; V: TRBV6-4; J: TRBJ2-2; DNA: TGTGCCAGCAGTGACTACGGGGGGACCGGGGAGCTGTTTTTT; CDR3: CASSDYGGTGELFF
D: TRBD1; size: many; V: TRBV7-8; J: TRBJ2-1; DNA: TGTGCCAGCAGTGGGACAGGATACAATGAGCAGTTCTTC; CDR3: CASSGTGYNEQFF
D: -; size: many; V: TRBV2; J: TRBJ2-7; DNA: TGTGCCACCACCGGGACACTGACCTACGAGCAGTACTTC; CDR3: CATTGTLTYEQYF
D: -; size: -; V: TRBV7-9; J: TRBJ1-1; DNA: TGTGCCAGCAGCTGGGGGGACCGGGAAGCTTTCTTT; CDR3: CASSWGDREAFF
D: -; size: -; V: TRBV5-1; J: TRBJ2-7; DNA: TGCGCCAGCAGATCGGGCGATAGCTCCTACGAGCAGTACTTC; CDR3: CASRSGDSSYEQYF
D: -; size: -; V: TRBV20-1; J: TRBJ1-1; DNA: TGCAGTGCTAGAGGCCGTGGCGCAGGGTTGGAGTGGAACACTGAAGCTTTCTTT; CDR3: CSARGRGAGLEWNTEAFF
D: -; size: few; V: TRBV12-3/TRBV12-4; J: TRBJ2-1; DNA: TGTGCCAGCAGTTTTGGTAATGAGCAGTTCTTC; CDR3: CASSFGNEQFF